The clone carrying this T cell receptor beta chain appeared many times. The cDNA came from 5'RACE with 10-nucleotide random UMIs. One entry per CDR3 protein, called by TCRdb with MiXCR from the 5' RACE reads. The sample lists 77,000 or so distinct CDR3 sequences; approximately 9.4% were seen once. This entry comes from a study of neurological immune-mediated disorders. The CDR3 has 18 amino acids. Trimming took 4 bases from V and 6 from J; bases not matched to a gene: 18. Germline V gene data show CDR1 as SGHRS and CDR2 as YFSETQ. The TCR comes from a man aged 50-59 years in good health. V usage is TRBV5-1 and J usage is TRBJ2-1; 8 bases are a match to TRBD1. The sequencing input was PBMCs. The chain's CDR3 is CASSPGLPRTGYFNEQFF. For the CDR3, the DNA is TGCGCCAGCAGCCCCGGCCTCCCCCGGACAGGGTACTTCAATGAGCAGTTCTTC.